These 22 T cell receptor beta chains were all obtained from the same sample, sequenced in a study of blood T cell repertoires in COVID-19. Clones were read by immunoSEQ multiplex PCR, and TCRdb kept only the in-frame ones, dropping some. The sample carries approximately 360,000 clones, roughly 86% recorded once. The specimen was PBMCs or T cells enriched from blood (not recorded which). The receptors originated from a man between 40 and 49 years old in a cohort exposed to, infected with or recovered from COVID-19 (not recorded which).

This clone has just one count. V and J are TRBV5-6 and TRBJ1-2; D call uncertain. Trimming stripped 0 bases from V and 8 bases from J, with 8 bases between. The CDR3 spans 12 residues. Per the germline V gene, CDR1 is SGHDT and CDR2 is YYEEEE. In DNA, the CDR3 is TGTGCCAGCAGCTTGGGTATCCGGGGCTACACCTTC. Encoded protein: CASSLGIRGYTF.

This rearrangement joins TRBV11-2 to TRBJ2-3; D possibly corresponds to TRBD1 (6 bases). The germline gives CDR1 SGHAT, CDR2 FQNNGV. This CDR3 spans 15 amino acids. V shed 5 bases and J shed 3 bases, with 15 bases lying between them. CDR3 residues: CASSLRGSGTDTQYF. The DNA for the CDR3 is TGTGCCAGCAGCCTCAGGGGTTCGGGAACAGATACGCAGTATTTT.

The V and J genes are TRBV7-6 and TRBJ1-3, with D possibly TRBD1 on 6 matching bases. The CDR3 sequence is 18 residues long. Trimming shortened V by 1 base and J by 3 bases, and 19 bases separated the two germline ends. CDR1 and CDR2 (germline): SGHVS, FNYEAQ. For the CDR3, the DNA is TGTGCCAGCAGCTTAGGCCCAGGGCAGGGGAATTTTGGAAACACCATATATTTT. Residues: CASSLGPGQGNFGNTIYF.

In the case of this clone: Other DNA sequences in this specimen translate into the identical CDR3. This sequence joins TRBV5-1 and TRBJ2-7; 11 bases are a match to TRBD2. Trimming cost V 5 bases and J 0 bases; bases outside gene matches: 4. In germline, CDR1 is SGHRS, CDR2 YFSETQ. CDR3 length equals 15 residues. The CDR3 DNA sequence: TGCGCCAGCAGAGAGGGACTAGCGGACTCCTACGAGCAGTACTTC. It encodes CASREGLADSYEQYF.

This rearrangement joins TRBV5-6 to TRBJ2-1; perhaps TRBD2 as D (6 bases). V gave up 7 bases and J gave up 2 bases, with 16 bases separating them. CDR3 size: 15 residues. In germline, CDR1 is SGHDT, CDR2 YYEEEE. The CDR3 spells CASLRRDPTYNEQFF. The CDR3 DNA is TGTGCCAGCCTCCGGAGGGACCCGACCTACAATGAGCAGTTCTTC.

CDR3 DNA sequence: TGTGCCAGCAGTTGGCTAGCGGCGAACACCGGGGAGCTGTTTTTT. This sequence encodes CASSWLAANTGELFF. This chain joins TRBV6-5 and TRBJ2-2, with TRBD2 identical over 7 bases. There are 15 residues in the CDR3. V trimming: 4 bases; J trimming: 0 bases; junction bases outside the gene matches: 2. Per the germline V gene, CDR1 is MNHEY and CDR2 is SVGAGI.

The chain couples TRBV13 to TRBJ2-7; 9 bases map to TRBD1. Germline V gene data show CDR1 as PRHDT and CDR2 as FYEKMQ (reference sequence). The CDR3 extends over 16 amino acids. The ends lost 3 bases at V and 6 bases at J; junction bases unmatched: 12. The CDR3 is CASSFLQVQGAGEQYF. The CDR3 nucleotides read TGTGCCAGCAGCTTTTTGCAAGTACAGGGGGCTGGCGAGCAGTACTTC.

V usage is TRBV6-5 and J usage is TRBJ1-2; TRBD1 matches 7 bases. Germline trimming cut 6 bases from V and 5 bases from J; bases unmatched to any gene: 9. The length of the CDR3 is 14 residues. The germline gives CDR1 MNHEY, CDR2 SVGAGI. The CDR3 spells CASRSQGDRYGYTF. For the CDR3, the DNA is TGTGCCAGCAGATCTCAGGGGGACCGATATGGCTACACCTTC.

This clone was seen only once. The sample contains more than one DNA sequence encoding this CDR3. The chain uses TRBV28 and TRBJ1-5, with unresolved D. This CDR3 has 12 amino acids. Germline-derived CDR1 and CDR2 are MDHEN and SYDVKM. Trimming removed 7 bases from V and 2 bases from J, with 6 bases in between. The CDR3 region is CASTGGNQPQHF. The CDR3 DNA follows: TGTGCCAGCACCGGGGGCAATCAGCCCCAGCATTTT.

The chain combines TRBV30 with TRBJ2-1, with 7 positions matching TRBD2. Germline V gene lookup returns CDR1 GTSNPN and CDR2 SVGIG (reference sequence). V lost 4 bases to trimming and J lost 5 bases; unmatched junction nucleotides: 8. This CDR3 comprises 14 residues. The CDR3 DNA reads as TGTGCCTGGAAAAACAGCGGGACTCACAATGAGCAGTTCTTC. It specifies CAWKNSGTHNEQFF.

The chain couples TRBV10-3 to TRBJ2-6; 8 bases agree with TRBD2. V lost 10 bases and J lost 3; bases outside the gene matches: 11. The CDR3 length is 16 residues. The germline gives CDR1 ENHRY, CDR2 SYGVKD. The CDR3 protein is CATRPGGLRGANVLTF. As DNA, the CDR3 is TGTGCCACCCGCCCGGGGGGGCTACGTGGGGCCAACGTCCTGACTTTC.

This clone was found a few times. This rearrangement joins TRBV10-3 to TRBJ1-1; D gene uncertain. There are 13 residues in the CDR3. Trimming removed 7 bases at V and 3 bases at J, with 12 bases between. The germline CDR1 and CDR2 sequences are ENHRY and SYGVKD. CDR3 nucleotide sequence: TGTGCCATCAATCAGGAACCGCACACTGAAGCTTTCTTT. Translated: CAINQEPHTEAFF.

The chain has TRBV19 and TRBJ2-1, with a tentative D call TRBD2 (5 bases). This CDR3 comprises 12 residues. V was pared by 10 bases and J by 5 bases, with 12 bases between. Germline CDR1 and CDR2: LNHDA and SQIVND (reference sequence). In DNA form, the CDR3 reads TGTGCCACTTCGTACGGGAACAATGAGCAGTTCTTC. Translation gives CATSYGNNEQFF.

In its sample, this clone was seen once. The chain recombines TRBV3-1 (or the pseudogene TRBV3-2) with TRBJ2-1; TRBD2 might be the D (6 bases). The CDR3 covers 13 residues. Trimming shortened V by 4 bases and J by 3 bases, and 7 bases separated the two germline ends. Germline CDR1 LGHDT, CDR2 YNNKEL (reference sequence). CDR3 sequence (DNA): TGTGCCAGCAGCCCGGGACTCTACAATGAGCAGTTCTTC. Translating it yields CASSPGLYNEQFF.

The chain couples TRBV12-5 to TRBJ2-1; D may be TRBD2 (6 bases). The CDR3 loop spans 14 amino acids. Deletions cut 5 bases from V and 3 bases from J, with 11 bases between. Germline lookup yields CDR1 LGHNT and CDR2 FRNRAP. The CDR3 is CASGPVGGYNEQFF. The DNA of the CDR3 is TGTGCTAGTGGTCCCGTGGGGGGCTACAATGAGCAGTTCTTC.

This chain joins TRBV5-6 and TRBJ2-5, with D unresolved. Germline V CDR1 and CDR2: SGHDT, YYEEEE. The CDR3 spans 13 residues. The V end was cut by 6 bases, the J end by 7 bases, with 16 bases between. CDR3 residues: CASTPRRRGTQYF. The CDR3 DNA reads as TGTGCCAGCACCCCCCGGCGGCGAGGGACCCAGTACTTC.

This clone was seen only once. The chain uses TRBV7-7 and TRBJ1-5, with 11 bases that match TRBD1. V gave up 2 bases and J gave up 3 bases; unmatched junction bases: 6. CDR3 length: 17 residues. In germline, CDR1 is SSHAT, CDR2 FNYEAQ (reference sequence). CDR3 in amino acids: CASSLPGQGADNQPQHF. In DNA, the CDR3 is TGTGCCAGCAGCTTACCCGGACAGGGGGCCGACAATCAGCCCCAGCATTTT. The full variable domain, completed using reference TRBV7-7 and TRBJ1-5, is GAGVSQSPRYKVTKRGQDVTLRCDPISSHATLYWYQQALGQGPEFLTYFNYEAQPDKSGLPSDRFSAERPEGSISTLTIQRTEQRDSAMYRCASSLPGQGADNQPQHFGDGTRLSIL.

The DNA for the CDR3 is TGCAGCGTTGACAGTGGGACACCGTCCTACGAGCAGTACTTC. Translated, it gives CSVDSGTPSYEQYF. The chain uses TRBV29-1 and TRBJ2-7; possibly TRBD1 for D (6 bases). Germline loops: CDR1 SQVTM, CDR2 ANQGSEA. The V and J ends lost 3 bases and 1 base respectively, with 13 bases between them. This CDR3 spans 14 amino acids.

The chain carries TRBV18 and TRBJ2-7, with a possible D match to TRBD1 (5 bases). This CDR3 spans 14 amino acids. From germline, CDR1 is KGHSH and CDR2 LQKENI. V was clipped by 3 bases and J by 0 bases, with 9 bases between them. CDR3 sequence: CASSPGPSSYEQYF. As DNA, the CDR3 is TGTGCCAGCTCACCGGGGCCGAGCTCCTACGAGCAGTACTTC.

This sequence joins TRBV21-1 and TRBJ1-5. TRBV21-1 is a pseudogene. This CDR3 has 18 amino acids. CDR3 in DNA: TGTGCCAGCAGCACCCTCGGTACCGGGGAAAATAGCAATCAGCCCCAGCATTTT. Its translation is CASSTLGTGENSNQPQHF.

V usage is TRBV5-8 and J usage is TRBJ1-1; 9 bases map to TRBD1. CDR1 and CDR2 (germline): SGHTS, YDEGEE. CDR3 length: 14 amino acids. Germline trimming cut 1 base from V and 7 bases from J; bases unmatched to any gene: 5. The CDR3 DNA reads as TGTGCCAGCAGCTTGAACCGGGACAGGGTTGAAGCTTTCTTT. Amino acid sequence: CASSLNRDRVEAFF.

The chain employs TRBV7-2 and TRBJ2-5, with D possibly matching TRBD1 (5 bases). The CDR3 spans 14 residues. Germline CDR1 reads SGHTA; CDR2 reads FQGNSA. V was cut by 5 bases and J by 6 bases, with 16 bases left in between. The CDR3 sequence is CASSPARGAQTQYF. CDR3 DNA: TGTGCCAGCAGCCCCGCAAGGGGCGCACAGACCCAGTACTTC. Complete variable domain (other parts from reference TRBV7-2 and TRBJ2-5): GAGVSQSPSNKVTEKGKDVELRCDPISGHTALYWYRQSLGQGLEFLIYFQGNSAPDKSGLPSDRFSAERTGGSVSTLTIQRTQQEDSAVYLCASSPARGAQTQYFGPGTRLLVL.